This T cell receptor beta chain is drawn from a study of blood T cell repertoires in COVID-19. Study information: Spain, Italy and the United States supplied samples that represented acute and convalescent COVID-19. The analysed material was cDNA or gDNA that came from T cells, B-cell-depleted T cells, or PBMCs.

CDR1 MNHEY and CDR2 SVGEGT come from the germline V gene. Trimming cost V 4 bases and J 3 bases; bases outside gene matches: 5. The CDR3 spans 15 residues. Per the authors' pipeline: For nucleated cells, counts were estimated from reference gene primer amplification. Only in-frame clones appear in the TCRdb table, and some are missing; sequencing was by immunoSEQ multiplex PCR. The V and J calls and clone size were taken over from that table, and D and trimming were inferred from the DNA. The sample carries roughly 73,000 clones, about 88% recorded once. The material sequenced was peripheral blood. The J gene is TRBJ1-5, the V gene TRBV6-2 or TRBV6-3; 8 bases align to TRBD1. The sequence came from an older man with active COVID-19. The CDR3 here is CASSSRQGNNQPQHF. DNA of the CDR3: TGTGCCAGCAGTTCACGACAGGGGAACAATCAGCCCCAGCATTTT.